The rows below give T cell receptor beta chains drawn from one sample of a study of cytomegalovirus exposure and HLA in healthy donors. Here immunoSEQ multiplex PCR was the method, and the copy in TCRdb shows in-frame clones only, minus some. The repertoire includes about 110,000 clones, 69% of them detected once, and roughly 5.3% sits in the top ten. The specimen was PBMCs. These receptors came from a woman in her 70s in good health and CMV-seropositive. The CDR3 runs from the conserved cysteine through the conserved F or W. The order of the fields is V gene, J gene, clone size, D gene, CDR3 protein, CDR3 DNA. D genes are given only for firm matches. The listing skips clone size in some rows; elsewhere it reads once, few, many or a size class.

V: TRBV13
J: TRBJ2-3
size: once
D: TRBD2
CDR3: CASSLGRLAFGDTQYF
DNA: TGTGCCAGCAGCTTAGGGAGACTAGCGTTCGGAGATACGCAGTATTTT

V: TRBV9
J: TRBJ2-1
size: -
D: TRBD1
CDR3: CASSPLGQEVPNEQFF
DNA: TGTGCCAGCAGCCCCCTCGGACAGGAGGTCCCTAATGAGCAGTTCTTC

V: TRBV10-3
J: TRBJ2-3
size: -
D: -
CDR3: CAISGRGSTDTQYF
DNA: TGTGCCATCAGTGGTCGGGGGAGCACAGATACGCAGTATTTT

V: TRBV7-6
J: TRBJ1-5
size: -
D: TRBD1
CDR3: CASSFGTGAEEPQHF
DNA: TGTGCCAGCAGTTTTGGGACAGGGGCCGAGGAGCCCCAGCATTTT

V: TRBV6-6
J: TRBJ1-3
size: -
D: TRBD1
CDR3: CASRQGAVNTIYF
DNA: TGTGCCAGCAGGCAGGGGGCTGTAAACACCATATATTTT

V: TRBV30
J: TRBJ1-4
size: few
D: -
CDR3: CAWSAQGEKLFF
DNA: TGTGCCTGGAGTGCACAGGGAGAAAAACTGTTTTTT

V: TRBV19
J: TRBJ1-2
size: -
D: TRBD1
CDR3: CASSISGTASNFGYTF
DNA: TGTGCCAGTAGTATTTCCGGGACAGCTAGTAATTTTGGCTACACCTTC

V: TRBV6-6
J: TRBJ2-7
size: few
D: TRBD2
CDR3: CASSRTSGVDYEQYF
DNA: TGTGCCAGCAGCAGGACTAGCGGGGTTGACTACGAGCAGTACTTC

V: TRBV6-5
J: TRBJ1-2
size: once
D: TRBD1
CDR3: CASSSQEGAPGYTF
DNA: TGTGCCAGCAGTTCGCAGGAGGGGGCTCCTGGCTACACCTTC

V: TRBV7-2
J: TRBJ2-3
size: -
D: TRBD2
CDR3: CASSPWTSGGALGDTQYF
DNA: TGTGCCAGCAGCCCGTGGACTAGCGGGGGGGCCTTGGGAGATACGCAGTATTTT

V: TRBV9
J: TRBJ2-5
size: -
D: TRBD1
CDR3: CASSVWGQQETQYF
DNA: TGTGCCAGCAGCGTTTGGGGACAGCAAGAGACCCAGTACTTC